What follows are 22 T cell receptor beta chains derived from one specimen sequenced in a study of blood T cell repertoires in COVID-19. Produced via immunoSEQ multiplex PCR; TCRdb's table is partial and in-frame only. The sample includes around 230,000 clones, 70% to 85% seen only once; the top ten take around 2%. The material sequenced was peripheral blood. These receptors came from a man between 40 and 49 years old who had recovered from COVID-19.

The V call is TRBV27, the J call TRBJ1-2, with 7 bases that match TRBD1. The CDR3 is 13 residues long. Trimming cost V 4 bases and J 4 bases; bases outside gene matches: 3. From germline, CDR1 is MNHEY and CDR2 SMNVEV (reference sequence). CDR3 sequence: CASSYRDSYGYTF. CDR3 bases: TGTGCCAGCAGTTACCGGGACAGCTATGGCTACACCTTC.

The CDR3 DNA reads TGTGCCAGCGGCTCCCAGCTAGCGGGCTACAATGAGCAGTTCTTC. Translation: CASGSQLAGYNEQFF. The chain combines TRBV27 with TRBJ2-1; 8 bases map to TRBD2. This CDR3 is 15 amino acids long. Germline assignment: CDR1 MNHEY and CDR2 SMNVEV (reference sequence). The junction had 9 bases not matched to a gene; V was cut back by 8 bases and J by 3 bases.

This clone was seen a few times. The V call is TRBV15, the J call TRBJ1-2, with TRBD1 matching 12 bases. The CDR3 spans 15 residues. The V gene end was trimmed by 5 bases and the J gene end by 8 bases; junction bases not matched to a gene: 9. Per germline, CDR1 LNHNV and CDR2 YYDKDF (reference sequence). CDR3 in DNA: TGTGCCACCAGCGCCGGGACAGGGGGCGCGTGGGGCTACACCTTC. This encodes CATSAGTGGAWGYTF. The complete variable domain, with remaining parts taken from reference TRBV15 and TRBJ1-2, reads DAMVIQNPRYQVTQFGKPVTLSCSQTLNHNVMYWYQQKSSQAPKLLFHYYDKDFNNEADTPDNFQSRRPNTSFCFLDIRSPGLGDTAMYLCATSAGTGGAWGYTFGSGTRLTVV.

In DNA form, the CDR3 reads TGTGCCAGCAGCTCAGGGACAGTGGTCTATAATTCACCCCTCCACTTT. It translates to CASSSGTVVYNSPLHF. This chain links TRBV9 with TRBJ1-6; 7 nucleotides agree with TRBD1. CDR3 length: 16 residues. Trimming took 4 bases from V and 3 from J; bases not matched to a gene: 7. In germline, CDR1 is SGDLS, CDR2 YYNGEE.

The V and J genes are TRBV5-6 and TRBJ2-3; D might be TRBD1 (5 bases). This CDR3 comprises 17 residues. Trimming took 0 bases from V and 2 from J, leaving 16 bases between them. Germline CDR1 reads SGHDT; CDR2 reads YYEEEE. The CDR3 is CASSLEEHRGVTDTQYF. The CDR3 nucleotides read TGTGCCAGCAGCTTGGAGGAACATAGGGGTGTCACAGATACGCAGTATTTT. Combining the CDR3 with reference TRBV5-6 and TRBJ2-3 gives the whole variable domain DAGVTQSPTHLIKTRGQQVTLRCSPKSGHDTVSWYQQALGQGPQFIFQYYEEEERQRGNFPDRFSGHQFPNYSSELNVNALLLGDSALYLCASSLEEHRGVTDTQYFGPGTRLTVL.

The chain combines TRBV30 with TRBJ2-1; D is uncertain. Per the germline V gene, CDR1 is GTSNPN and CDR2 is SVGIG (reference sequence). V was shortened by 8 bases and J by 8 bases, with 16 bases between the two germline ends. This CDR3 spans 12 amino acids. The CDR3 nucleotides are TGTGCCGCATCTAGAGGCGGCGATGAGCAGTTCTTC. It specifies CAASRGGDEQFF.

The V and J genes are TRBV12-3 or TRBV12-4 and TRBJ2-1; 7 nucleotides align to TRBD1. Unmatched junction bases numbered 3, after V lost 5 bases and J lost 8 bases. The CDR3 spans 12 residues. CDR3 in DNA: TGTGCCAGCAGTCCACAGGGGTATGAGCAGTTCTTC. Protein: CASSPQGYEQFF.

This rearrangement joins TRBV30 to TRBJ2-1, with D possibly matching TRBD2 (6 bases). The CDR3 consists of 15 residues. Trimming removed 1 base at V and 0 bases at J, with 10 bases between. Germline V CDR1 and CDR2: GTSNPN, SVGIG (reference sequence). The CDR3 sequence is CAWSEGGDSYNEQFF. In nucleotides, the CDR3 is TGTGCCTGGAGTGAGGGAGGAGACTCCTACAATGAGCAGTTCTTC.

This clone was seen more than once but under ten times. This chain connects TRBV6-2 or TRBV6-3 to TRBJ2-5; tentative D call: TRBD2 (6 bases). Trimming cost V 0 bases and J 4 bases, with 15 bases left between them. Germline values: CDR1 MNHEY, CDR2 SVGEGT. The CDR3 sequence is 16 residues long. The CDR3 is CASSYSTGDWLETQYF. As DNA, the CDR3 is TGTGCCAGCAGTTACTCAACGGGAGATTGGTTAGAGACCCAGTACTTC.

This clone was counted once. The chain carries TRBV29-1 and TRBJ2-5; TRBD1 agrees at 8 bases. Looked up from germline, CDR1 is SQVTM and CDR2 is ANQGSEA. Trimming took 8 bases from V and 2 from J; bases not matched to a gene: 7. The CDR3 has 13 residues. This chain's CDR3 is CSSRQGRQETQYF. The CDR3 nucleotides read TGCAGCTCACGACAGGGGCGGCAAGAGACCCAGTACTTC.

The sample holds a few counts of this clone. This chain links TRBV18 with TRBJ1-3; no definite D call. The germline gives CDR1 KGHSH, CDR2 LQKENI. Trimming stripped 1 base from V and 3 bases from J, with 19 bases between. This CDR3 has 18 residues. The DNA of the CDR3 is TGTGCCAGCTCACCACGTAACAGATTGAGTCTCCGTGGAAACACCATATATTTT. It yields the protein CASSPRNRLSLRGNTIYF.

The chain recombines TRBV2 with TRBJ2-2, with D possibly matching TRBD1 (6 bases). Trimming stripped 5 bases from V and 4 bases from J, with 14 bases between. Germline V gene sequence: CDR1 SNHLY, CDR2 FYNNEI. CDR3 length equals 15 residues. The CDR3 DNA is TGTGCCAGCAGTCCGGACAGCTACTCCACCGGGGAGCTGTTTTTT. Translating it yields CASSPDSYSTGELFF. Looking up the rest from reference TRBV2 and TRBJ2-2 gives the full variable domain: EPEVTQTPSHQVTQMGQEVILRCVPISNHLYFYWYRQILGQKVEFLVSFYNNEISEKSEIFDDQFSVERPDGSNFTLKIRSTKLEDSAMYFCASSPDSYSTGELFFGEGSRLTVL.

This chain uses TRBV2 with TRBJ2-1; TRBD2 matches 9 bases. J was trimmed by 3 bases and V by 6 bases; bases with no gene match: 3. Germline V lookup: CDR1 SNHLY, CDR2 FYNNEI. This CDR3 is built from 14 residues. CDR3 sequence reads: CASRTSGYYNEQFF. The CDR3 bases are TGTGCCAGCAGGACTAGCGGCTACTACAATGAGCAGTTCTTC. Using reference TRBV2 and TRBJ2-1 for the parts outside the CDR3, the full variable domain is EPEVTQTPSHQVTQMGQEVILRCVPISNHLYFYWYRQILGQKVEFLVSFYNNEISEKSEIFDDQFSVERPDGSNFTLKIRSTKLEDSAMYFCASRTSGYYNEQFFGPGTRLTVL.

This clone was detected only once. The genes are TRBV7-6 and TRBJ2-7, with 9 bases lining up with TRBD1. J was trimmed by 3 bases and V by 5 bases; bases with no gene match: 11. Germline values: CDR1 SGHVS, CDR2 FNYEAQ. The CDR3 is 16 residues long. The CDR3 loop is CASSPGPDRGLYEQYF. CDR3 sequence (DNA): TGTGCCAGCAGCCCCGGCCCGGACAGGGGCCTCTACGAGCAGTACTTC.

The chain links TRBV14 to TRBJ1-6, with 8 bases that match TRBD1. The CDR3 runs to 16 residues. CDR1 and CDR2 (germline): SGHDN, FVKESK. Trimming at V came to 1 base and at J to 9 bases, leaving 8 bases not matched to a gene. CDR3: CASSQVGRGPLSPLHF. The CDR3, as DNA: TGTGCCAGCAGCCAAGTAGGCAGGGGGCCCCTTTCACCCCTCCACTTT.

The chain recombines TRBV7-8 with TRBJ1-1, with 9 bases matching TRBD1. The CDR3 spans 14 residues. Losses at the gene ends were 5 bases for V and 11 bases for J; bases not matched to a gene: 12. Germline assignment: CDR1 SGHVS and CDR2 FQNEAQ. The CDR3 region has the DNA TGTGCCAGCAGCCCAACACAGGGGGCAAGGGGTGCTTTCTTT. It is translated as CASSPTQGARGAFF.

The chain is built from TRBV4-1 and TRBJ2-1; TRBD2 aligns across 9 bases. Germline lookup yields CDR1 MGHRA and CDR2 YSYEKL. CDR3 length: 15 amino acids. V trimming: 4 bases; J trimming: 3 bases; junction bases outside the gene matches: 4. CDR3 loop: CASSRASGVYNEQFF. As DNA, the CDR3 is TGCGCCAGCAGCCGGGCTAGCGGGGTCTACAATGAGCAGTTCTTC.

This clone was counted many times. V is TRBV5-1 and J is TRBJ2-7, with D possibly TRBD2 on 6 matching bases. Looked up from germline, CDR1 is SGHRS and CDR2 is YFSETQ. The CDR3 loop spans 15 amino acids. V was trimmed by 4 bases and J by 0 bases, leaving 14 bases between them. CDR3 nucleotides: TGCGCCAGCAGCCCGGATGGGGGGAGCTCCTACGAGCAGTACTTC. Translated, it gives CASSPDGGSSYEQYF.

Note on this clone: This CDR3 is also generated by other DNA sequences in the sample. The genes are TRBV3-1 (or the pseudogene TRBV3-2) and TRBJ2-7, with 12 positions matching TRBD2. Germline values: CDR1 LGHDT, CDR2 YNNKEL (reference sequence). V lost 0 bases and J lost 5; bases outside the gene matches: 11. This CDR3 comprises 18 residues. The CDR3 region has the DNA TGTGCCAGCAGCCAAGATTCAGCTAGCGGGGGGGCGGGGGACGAGCAGTACTTC. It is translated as CASSQDSASGGAGDEQYF.

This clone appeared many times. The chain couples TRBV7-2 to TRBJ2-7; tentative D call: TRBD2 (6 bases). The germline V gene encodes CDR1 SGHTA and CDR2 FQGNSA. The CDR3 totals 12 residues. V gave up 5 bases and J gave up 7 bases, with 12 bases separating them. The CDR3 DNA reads TGTGCCAGCAGCCACGCGGGGCGTGAGCAGTACTTC. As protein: CASSHAGREQYF.

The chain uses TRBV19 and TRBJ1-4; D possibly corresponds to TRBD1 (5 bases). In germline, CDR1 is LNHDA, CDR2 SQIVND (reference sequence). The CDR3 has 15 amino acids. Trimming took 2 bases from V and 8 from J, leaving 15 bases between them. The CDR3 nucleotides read TGTGCCAGTAGTATAATGGAGCCTGGGGCAGAAAAACTGTTTTTT. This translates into CASSIMEPGAEKLFF.

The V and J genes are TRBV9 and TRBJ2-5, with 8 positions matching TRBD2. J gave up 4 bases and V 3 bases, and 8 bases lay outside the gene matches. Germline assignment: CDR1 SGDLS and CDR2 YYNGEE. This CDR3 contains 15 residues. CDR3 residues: CASSAGGSLGETQYF. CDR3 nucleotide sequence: TGTGCCAGCAGCGCGGGAGGGTCGTTGGGAGAGACCCAGTACTTC.